A single sample gave rise to the 8 T cell receptor beta chains below, sequenced in a study of T-cell memory formation after mild COVID-19. TCRdb recomputed calls from the 5' RACE reads with MiXCR, one row per CDR3 protein. The table shows 150,000 or so distinct CDR3 sequences, with 13% to 15% occurring only once. Material for sequencing was PBMCs or a T cell subset sorted from them (not recorded which). Receptors originate from an adult woman who had mild COVID-19 (a few samples of this study predate the infection). Cell type and time point are not known.

This clonotype was counted only a few times. The chain is built from TRBV20-1 and TRBJ1-1; TRBD1 agrees at 7 bases. Looked up from germline, CDR1 is DFQATT and CDR2 is SNEGSKA (reference sequence). The CDR3 consists of 14 residues. V trimming: 6 bases; J trimming: 0 bases; junction bases outside the gene matches: 7. DNA of the CDR3: TGCAGTGCAAGACAGGGAAGGATGAACACTGAAGCTTTCTTT. Its translation is CSARQGRMNTEAFF.

J is TRBJ2-1 and V is TRBV4-3, with 8 positions matching TRBD2. The CDR3 length is 15 residues. V shed 0 bases and J 4 bases; nucleotides not matched to a gene: 2. CDR1 LGHNA and CDR2 YSLEER come from the germline V gene. CDR3 protein: CASSQEREVYNEQFF. CDR3 sequence (DNA): TGCGCCAGCAGCCAAGAGCGGGAGGTATACAATGAGCAGTTCTTC.

This clonotype came up a few times. The chain recombines TRBV7-9 with TRBJ1-2; 10 bases agree with TRBD1. Germline V gives CDR1 SEHNR, CDR2 FQNEAQ (reference sequence). Trimming cost V 1 base and J 8 bases; bases outside gene matches: 4. The CDR3 consists of 14 residues. The CDR3 bases are TGTGCCAGCAGCTTAGTTGGGACAGGGGACGGCTACACCTTC. Translation gives CASSLVGTGDGYTF. The variable domain in full, with the rest retrieved from reference TRBV7-9 and TRBJ1-2, is DTGVSQNPRHKITKRGQNVTFRCDPISEHNRLYWYRQTLGQGPEFLTYFQNEAQLEKSRLLSDRFSAERPKGSFSTLEIQRTEQGDSAMYLCASSLVGTGDGYTFGSGTRLTVV.

This clonotype was counted ten times or more. This chain connects TRBV27 to TRBJ2-1; 8 positions agree with TRBD2. The CDR3 runs 12 residues. CDR1 is MNHEY and CDR2 is SMNVEV in the germline V gene (reference sequence). The V gene end was trimmed by 10 bases and the J gene end by 15 bases; junction bases not matched to a gene: 14. CDR3 sequence (DNA): TGTGCCACCGGGACTAGAGGGGGGGGTCGGTTCTTC. This translates into CATGTRGGGRFF.

This clonotype was seen more than once but under ten times. The rearrangement joins TRBV3-1 to TRBJ2-7; tentative D call: TRBD2 (6 bases). Trimming stripped 4 bases from V and 1 base from J, with 11 bases between. Germline CDR1 and CDR2: LGHDT and YNNKEL (reference sequence). There are 14 residues in the CDR3. CDR3 in DNA: TGTGCCAGCAGCCGCGGGACGTCTTCCTACGAGCAGTACTTC. It codes for CASSRGTSSYEQYF.

This chain uses TRBV14 with TRBJ1-4; D unclear. The CDR3 spans 14 residues. V gave up 4 bases and J gave up 0 bases, with 6 bases separating them. CDR1 and CDR2 from the germline V gene are SGHDN and FVKESK. The CDR3 sequence is CASSRDATNEKLFF. In DNA, the CDR3 is TGTGCCAGCAGCCGGGATGCAACTAATGAAAAACTGTTTTTT.

The sample holds a few counts of this clonotype. The CDR3, as DNA: TGTGCCAGCAGTTACACCGGGACTAGCGGCCGGGGAGATACGCAGTATTTT. Its protein is CASSYTGTSGRGDTQYF. The chain recombines TRBV6-2 or TRBV6-3 with TRBJ2-3; TRBD2 agrees at 11 bases. The CDR3 totals 17 residues. The J segment lost 5 bases and the V segment lost 2 bases, leaving 9 bases of the junction unmatched. The germline V gene encodes CDR1 MNHEY and CDR2 SVGEGT.

In its sample, this clonotype was seen a few times. The chain recombines TRBV27 with TRBJ2-3; the match to TRBD2 covers 9 bases. V was pared by 2 bases and J by 4 bases, with 10 bases of the junction left unmatched. CDR3 length: 17 amino acids. Looked up from germline, CDR1 is MNHEY and CDR2 is SMNVEV (reference sequence). The CDR3 here is CASSLRGVAGVPDTQYF. CDR3 nucleotide sequence: TGTGCCAGCAGTTTAAGGGGCGTAGCGGGAGTCCCAGATACGCAGTATTTT.